This TCR beta chain was identified in a study of early T cells in non-severe SARS-CoV-2 infection. At the level of the study: Bulk RNA isolated from unsorted whole blood underwent sequencing; chains were not paired.

CDR1 and CDR2 (germline): MNHNS, SASEGT. This CDR3 comprises 12 residues. V was pared by 2 bases and J by 7 bases, with 9 bases between. Unique molecular identifiers were affixed to single, distinct cDNA molecules. Each CDR3 protein gets one entry after TCRdb re-called the 5' RACE reads with MiXCR. Seen here are over 20,000 distinct CDR3 sequences, approximately 6% observed once, and the top ten hold 2.4%. The sample taken for sequencing was whole blood. This clonotype was sampled from an adult who was a healthcare worker with PCR-confirmed SARS-CoV-2 infection or an uninfected control (not recorded which). This rearrangement joins TRBV6-1 to TRBJ2-7; the D gene is possibly TRBD1 (6 bases). CDR3: CASSEQGQEQYF. Here the CDR3 DNA reads TGTGCCAGCAGTGAACAGGGGCAAGAGCAGTACTTC.